This T cell receptor (beta chain) was obtained from a study of blood T cell repertoires in COVID-19. The overall study: Samples of COVID-19 (acute and convalescent) were obtained from the United States, Italy and Spain. From T cells, B-cell-depleted T cells, or PBMCs came the material, which was cDNA or gDNA.

Per the original methods: Reference gene primer amplification gave nucleated cell count estimates. Here immunoSEQ multiplex PCR was the method, and the copy in TCRdb shows in-frame clones only, minus some. V and J calls and clone size follow that table, whereas D and trimming were derived from the DNA. This table holds approximately 140,000 clones, about three quarters found once. The sample consisted of peripheral blood. This TCR came from a man older than 75 with acute or convalescent COVID-19.

CDR3 nucleotide sequence: TGTGCCATCAGTGAGGCCCCGGGACAGGGGGCTAATGGGGCCAACGTCCTGACTTTC. This translates into CAISEAPGQGANGANVLTF. The chain uses TRBV10-3 and TRBJ2-6; 12 positions agree with TRBD1. Germline V gene data show CDR1 as ENHRY and CDR2 as SYGVKD. The CDR3 has 19 amino acids. The V gene end was trimmed by 2 bases and the J gene end by 3 bases; junction bases not matched to a gene: 8.